The 14 T cell receptor beta chains below all came from one sample that was sequenced in a study of blood T cell repertoires in COVID-19. Here immunoSEQ multiplex PCR was the method, and the copy in TCRdb shows in-frame clones only, minus some. In the table there are a few hundred thousand clones, nearly 90% of which are singletons. The sequencing sample was made of PBMCs or T cells enriched from blood (not recorded which). These receptor sequences come from a woman younger than 35 with acute COVID-19.

The chain joins TRBV27 to TRBJ1-1; 8 bases are a match to TRBD1. The CDR3 has 15 residues. J lost 0 bases, V lost 5 bases, and 5 bases had no gene match. The germline CDR1 and CDR2 sequences are MNHEY and SMNVEV (reference sequence). The CDR3 is CASSLGQGMNTEAFF. For the CDR3, the DNA is TGTGCCAGCAGTCTAGGACAGGGAATGAACACTGAAGCTTTCTTT.

The chain joins TRBV30 to TRBJ2-1; 12 nucleotides line up with TRBD2. The V gene end was trimmed by 4 bases and the J gene end by 7 bases; junction bases not matched to a gene: 5. This CDR3 is 14 amino acids long. Per the germline V gene, CDR1 is GTSNPN and CDR2 is SVGIG (reference sequence). In DNA, the CDR3 is TGTGCCTGGAAAACTAGCGGGAGGTGGAATGAGCAGTTCTTC. Amino acids: CAWKTSGRWNEQFF.

This clone appeared a single time. This sample also contains other DNA sequences that code for the same CDR3. J is TRBJ1-1 and V is TRBV7-2, with TRBD1 identical over 7 bases. Looked up from germline, CDR1 is SGHTA and CDR2 is FQGNSA. The junction had 1 base not matched to a gene; V was cut back by 2 bases and J by 4 bases. The CDR3 sequence is 13 residues long. CDR3 residues: CASSLSGGTEAFF. Written as DNA, the CDR3 is TGTGCCAGCAGCTTATCAGGGGGCACTGAAGCTTTCTTT. Variable domain in full (rest from reference TRBV7-2 and TRBJ1-1): GAGVSQSPSNKVTEKGKDVELRCDPISGHTALYWYRQSLGQGLEFLIYFQGNSAPDKSGLPSDRFSAERTGGSVSTLTIQRTQQEDSAVYLCASSLSGGTEAFFGQGTRLTVV.

This chain uses TRBV7-9 with TRBJ1-2; D remains ambiguous. The V gene lost 2 bases and the J gene lost 6 bases, with 10 bases spanning the gap. The CDR3 sequence is 13 residues long. Germline assignment: CDR1 SEHNR and CDR2 FQNEAQ (reference sequence). The CDR3 DNA is TGTGCCAGCAGCTTAAATGGGGAGGATGGCTACACCTTC. It translates to CASSLNGEDGYTF.

This chain joins TRBV5-5 and TRBJ2-1, with D perhaps TRBD2 (5 bases). V lost 2 bases to trimming and J lost 3 bases, with 6 bases between them. The CDR3 extends over 13 amino acids. Germline-derived CDR1 and CDR2 are SGHKS and YYEKEE (reference sequence). This CDR3 is CASSFTSYNEQFF. The CDR3 coding sequence is TGTGCCAGCAGCTTCACTAGCTACAATGAGCAGTTCTTC.

The chain combines TRBV15 with TRBJ1-5; tentative D call: TRBD1 (5 bases). CDR1 is LNHNV and CDR2 is YYDKDF in the germline V gene (reference sequence). CDR3 size: 14 residues. The ends were cut back, 2 bases at V and 7 bases at J, with 12 bases in the middle. CDR3 region: CATSRPGSRQPQHF. CDR3 coding DNA: TGTGCCACCAGCAGACCAGGGTCAAGGCAGCCCCAGCATTTT.

The V gene is TRBV3-1 (or the pseudogene TRBV3-2), the J gene TRBJ2-4, with D unresolved. CDR1 is LGHDT and CDR2 is YNNKEL in the germline V gene (reference sequence). The CDR3 loop spans 17 amino acids. V was clipped by 5 bases and J by 0 bases, with 17 bases between them. The CDR3: CASSGLNSNLAKNIQYF. For the CDR3, the DNA is TGTGCCAGCAGCGGTTTGAATTCTAATCTAGCCAAAAACATTCAGTACTTC.

V gene TRBV29-1 combines with J gene TRBJ2-2, with 9 nucleotides matching TRBD1. The germline CDR1 and CDR2 sequences are SQVTM and ANQGSEA. Trimming removed 2 bases from V and 5 bases from J; junction bases left unmatched: 3. CDR3 length: 14 amino acids. This CDR3 reads CSVEHRGQTGELFF. CDR3 DNA sequence: TGCAGCGTTGAACACAGGGGGCAGACCGGGGAGCTGTTTTTT.

The rearrangement joins TRBV30 to TRBJ1-6; TRBD1 is a possible D gene (5 bases). Germline V lookup: CDR1 GTSNPN, CDR2 SVGIG (reference sequence). V was shortened by 3 bases and J by 9 bases, with 9 bases between the two germline ends. The CDR3 has 12 amino acids. The CDR3 coding sequence is TGTGCCTGGAGCGACAGTCTTTCACCCCTCCACTTT. Protein sequence: CAWSDSLSPLHF.

This chain uses TRBV6-5 with TRBJ2-7, with D unresolved. This CDR3 has 14 amino acids. Germline V gene data show CDR1 as MNHEY and CDR2 as SVGAGI. V gave up 2 bases and J gave up 2 bases, with 10 bases separating them. The CDR3 sequence: CASSYNPSPYEQYF. Written as DNA, the CDR3 is TGTGCCAGCAGTTACAACCCGAGCCCCTACGAGCAGTACTTC.

The chain combines TRBV5-1 with TRBJ2-7; TRBD2 aligns across 13 bases. Germline values: CDR1 SGHRS, CDR2 YFSETQ. The J segment lost 2 bases and the V segment lost 4 bases, leaving 3 bases of the junction unmatched. The CDR3 consists of 15 residues. The CDR3 DNA sequence: TGCGCCAGCAGCAGGACTAGCGGGAGAGCCTACGAGCAGTACTTC. It is translated as CASSRTSGRAYEQYF. Full variable domain (missing parts from reference TRBV5-1 and TRBJ2-7): KAGVTQTPRYLIKTRGQQVTLSCSPISGHRSVSWYQQTPGQGLQFLFEYFSETQRNKGNFPGRFSGRQFSNSRSEMNVSTLELGDSALYLCASSRTSGRAYEQYFGPGTRLTVT.

This sequence joins TRBV7-8 and TRBJ2-1; D is ambiguous. The CDR3 consists of 12 residues. Germline loops: CDR1 SGHVS, CDR2 FQNEAQ. Deletions cut 3 bases from V and 4 bases from J, with 4 bases between. The CDR3 is CASSFPYNEQFF. CDR3 nucleotide sequence: TGTGCCAGCAGCTTTCCATACAATGAGCAGTTCTTC. The complete variable domain, with remaining parts taken from reference TRBV7-8 and TRBJ2-1, reads GAGVSQSPRYKVAKRGQDVALRCDPISGHVSLFWYQQALGQGPEFLTYFQNEAQLDKSGLPSDRFFAERPEGSVSTLKIQRTQQEDSAVYLCASSFPYNEQFFGPGTRLTVL.

The chain combines TRBV10-2 with TRBJ2-5; D gene ambiguous. V dropped 7 bases and J dropped 0 bases, with 6 bases sitting between them. Per the germline V gene, CDR1 is WSHSY and CDR2 is SAAADI. The CDR3 is made up of 12 amino acids. This chain's CDR3 is CASITDQETQYF. The CDR3 DNA follows: TGCGCCAGCATTACAGACCAAGAGACCCAGTACTTC.

The chain has TRBV5-1 and TRBJ1-1; 10 bases line up with TRBD1. This CDR3 has 18 residues. The V and J ends lost 5 bases and 0 bases, in that order; junction bases with no gene match: 13. CDR1 SGHRS and CDR2 YFSETQ come from the germline V gene. In DNA form, the CDR3 reads TGCGCCAGCAGTTCCCGCGTGGGGACAGGGGTCATGAACACTGAAGCTTTCTTT. Translated: CASSSRVGTGVMNTEAFF.